These T cell receptor beta chains were read from a single sample in a study of response to subunit inactivated influenza vaccine. Each CDR3 protein gets one entry after TCRdb re-called the RT-PCR reads with MiXCR. The data show approximately 170,000 distinct CDR3 sequences, approximately 15% seen once. The source material was CD8+ T cells sorted from PBMCs, sampled more than 4 days after vaccination. Every receptor here comes from a man aged 45-60 years who received an inactivated influenza vaccine. CDR3s include the opening cysteine and the closing phenylalanine or tryptophan. The order of the fields is clone size, J gene, D gene, V gene, CDR3 protein, CDR3 DNA. The D gene is left open where the match is weak. Some rows have no size entry. The others give once, few or many, or a class for an expanded clone.

clone size: few; J gene: TRBJ2-5; D gene: NA; V gene: TRBV10-1; CDR3 protein: CASSAASSGLETQYF; CDR3 DNA: TGCGCCAGCAGTGCAGCGAGTAGCGGCTTAGAGACCCAGTACTTC
clone size: few; J gene: TRBJ2-2; D gene: NA; V gene: TRBV20-1; CDR3 protein: CSARALTENTGELFF; CDR3 DNA: TGCAGTGCTAGAGCACTAACAGAGAACACCGGGGAGCTGTTTTTT
clone size: few; J gene: TRBJ2-3; D gene: TRBD2; V gene: TRBV9; CDR3 protein: CASSVNPGGPGDTQYF; CDR3 DNA: TGTGCCAGCAGCGTAAACCCGGGGGGACCTGGGGATACGCAGTATTTT
clone size: NA; J gene: TRBJ1-1; D gene: TRBD1; V gene: TRBV30; CDR3 protein: CAWAPLRDRGVNTEAFF; CDR3 DNA: TGTGCCTGGGCCCCTCTCCGGGACAGGGGTGTGAACACTGAAGCTTTCTTT
clone size: NA; J gene: TRBJ1-2; D gene: NA; V gene: TRBV29-1; CDR3 protein: CSVAFTGTGGDYTF; CDR3 DNA: TGCAGCGTAGCCTTCACCGGGACCGGGGGTGACTACACCTTC
clone size: NA; J gene: TRBJ2-7; D gene: NA; V gene: TRBV2; CDR3 protein: CASSDRDKAYEQYF; CDR3 DNA: TGTGCCAGCAGCGACCGGGACAAAGCCTACGAGCAGTACTTC
clone size: few; J gene: TRBJ2-5; D gene: TRBD2; V gene: TRBV9; CDR3 protein: CASSPLKLAGRGETQYF; CDR3 DNA: TGTGCCAGCAGCCCACTGAAGCTAGCGGGAAGGGGAGAGACCCAGTACTTC
clone size: NA; J gene: TRBJ2-1; D gene: TRBD2; V gene: TRBV4-2; CDR3 protein: CASSPSGTSVYNEQFF; CDR3 DNA: TGTGCCAGCAGCCCCTCCGGGACTAGCGTTTACAATGAGCAGTTCTTC
clone size: many; J gene: TRBJ2-7; D gene: NA; V gene: TRBV4-1; CDR3 protein: CASSQDQGRGYEQYF; CDR3 DNA: TGCGCCAGCAGCCAAGATCAGGGGCGCGGCTACGAGCAGTACTTC
clone size: NA; J gene: TRBJ2-3; D gene: TRBD2; V gene: TRBV4-2; CDR3 protein: CASSPRGLAGPLHTDTQYF; CDR3 DNA: TGTGCCAGCAGCCCTCGGGGACTAGCGGGACCTTTACACACAGATACGCAGTATTTT
clone size: NA; J gene: TRBJ2-5; D gene: TRBD2; V gene: TRBV6-1; CDR3 protein: CASSKQAGGPKAQETQYF; CDR3 DNA: TGTGCCAGCAGTAAGCAAGCGGGGGGGCCGAAAGCTCAAGAGACCCAGTACTTC
clone size: NA; J gene: TRBJ2-1; D gene: NA; V gene: TRBV5-1; CDR3 protein: CASSPPVGTQGNEQFF; CDR3 DNA: TGCGCCAGCAGCCCCCCCGTTGGGACCCAGGGGAATGAGCAGTTCTTC
clone size: NA; J gene: TRBJ1-4; D gene: TRBD1; V gene: TRBV7-6; CDR3 protein: CASSSTGTGDFLNEKLFF; CDR3 DNA: TGTGCCAGCAGCTCAACCGGGACAGGGGATTTTTTAAATGAAAAACTGTTTTTT
clone size: many; J gene: TRBJ2-7; D gene: TRBD2; V gene: TRBV7-8; CDR3 protein: CASSTTSSIALEQYF; CDR3 DNA: TGTGCCAGCAGCACGACTAGCAGTATCGCCCTCGAGCAGTACTTC
clone size: few; J gene: TRBJ2-1; D gene: NA; V gene: TRBV12-3/TRBV12-4; CDR3 protein: CASSFGGHHNEQFF; CDR3 DNA: TGTGCCAGCAGTTTTGGAGGACACCACAATGAGCAGTTCTTC
clone size: NA; J gene: TRBJ2-6; D gene: TRBD1; V gene: TRBV5-4; CDR3 protein: CASSSQGAAGANVLTF; CDR3 DNA: TGTGCCAGCAGCAGTCAGGGGGCGGCTGGGGCCAACGTCCTGACTTTC
clone size: NA; J gene: TRBJ2-6; D gene: TRBD1; V gene: TRBV20-1; CDR3 protein: CSGSRQGDGANVLTF; CDR3 DNA: TGCAGTGGAAGCAGACAGGGAGATGGGGCCAACGTCCTGACTTTC
clone size: few; J gene: TRBJ2-1; D gene: TRBD2; V gene: TRBV3-1; CDR3 protein: CASSQGGSSYNEQFF; CDR3 DNA: TGTGCCAGCAGCCAGGGGGGGAGCTCCTACAATGAGCAGTTCTTC
clone size: NA; J gene: TRBJ2-3; D gene: TRBD2; V gene: TRBV7-8; CDR3 protein: CASRVAGADRGDTQYF; CDR3 DNA: TGTGCCAGCAGGGTAGCGGGGGCGGACCGGGGAGATACGCAGTATTTT
clone size: NA; J gene: TRBJ1-1; D gene: NA; V gene: TRBV4-1; CDR3 protein: CASSQNGRTEAFF; CDR3 DNA: TGCGCCAGCAGCCAGAACGGGAGGACTGAAGCTTTCTTT
clone size: few; J gene: TRBJ2-3; D gene: NA; V gene: TRBV20-1; CDR3 protein: CSARDGGPGTDTQYF; CDR3 DNA: TGCAGTGCTAGAGATGGAGGGCCCGGCACAGATACGCAGTATTTT
clone size: NA; J gene: TRBJ2-7; D gene: NA; V gene: TRBV5-1; CDR3 protein: CASSQGRKYEQYF; CDR3 DNA: TGCGCCAGCAGCCAGGGTCGAAAGTACGAGCAGTACTTC
clone size: few; J gene: TRBJ2-3; D gene: TRBD1; V gene: TRBV6-5; CDR3 protein: CASSHEPGTGGDTQYF; CDR3 DNA: TGTGCCAGCAGTCACGAACCCGGGACAGGGGGAGATACGCAGTATTTT
clone size: few; J gene: TRBJ2-7; D gene: NA; V gene: TRBV27; CDR3 protein: CASSLGGRGYEQYF; CDR3 DNA: TGTGCCAGCAGTTTGGGAGGCCGGGGTTACGAGCAGTACTTC
clone size: few; J gene: TRBJ2-7; D gene: NA; V gene: TRBV5-5; CDR3 protein: CASSFFVGYEQYF; CDR3 DNA: TGTGCCAGCAGCTTCTTTGTCGGTTACGAGCAGTACTTC
clone size: NA; J gene: TRBJ2-1; D gene: NA; V gene: TRBV2; CDR3 protein: CASSDSRGQYNEQFF; CDR3 DNA: TGTGCCAGCAGTGATTCGCGGGGTCAATACAATGAGCAGTTCTTC
clone size: few; J gene: TRBJ2-3; D gene: TRBD1; V gene: TRBV12-3/TRBV12-4; CDR3 protein: CASSGQGALGPDTQYF; CDR3 DNA: TGTGCCAGCAGCGGACAGGGGGCGCTCGGCCCAGATACGCAGTATTTT
clone size: NA; J gene: TRBJ1-4; D gene: NA; V gene: TRBV6-6; CDR3 protein: CASSYRAGEKLFF; CDR3 DNA: TGTGCCAGCAGTTACCGAGCGGGGGAAAAACTGTTTTTT
clone size: few; J gene: TRBJ2-1; D gene: NA; V gene: TRBV7-9; CDR3 protein: CASSLEGRAYNEQFF; CDR3 DNA: TGTGCCAGCAGCTTAGAGGGACGGGCCTACAATGAGCAGTTCTTC
clone size: few; J gene: TRBJ2-3; D gene: TRBD1; V gene: TRBV2; CDR3 protein: CASRWDRVKVTDTQYF; CDR3 DNA: TGTGCCAGCAGATGGGACAGGGTAAAGGTCACAGATACGCAGTATTTT
clone size: NA; J gene: TRBJ2-7; D gene: NA; V gene: TRBV20-1; CDR3 protein: CSAKDRSSYEQYF; CDR3 DNA: TGCAGTGCGAAAGACAGGTCCTCCTACGAGCAGTACTTC
clone size: NA; J gene: TRBJ2-7; D gene: TRBD2; V gene: TRBV7-2; CDR3 protein: CASSSTSGGISYEQYF; CDR3 DNA: TGTGCCAGCAGCTCGACTAGCGGGGGGATTTCCTACGAGCAGTACTTC
clone size: few; J gene: TRBJ2-1; D gene: NA; V gene: TRBV6-2/TRBV6-3; CDR3 protein: CASSLHNEQFF; CDR3 DNA: TGTGCCAGCAGCCTGCACAATGAGCAGTTCTTC
clone size: few; J gene: TRBJ2-7; D gene: NA; V gene: TRBV27; CDR3 protein: CASSPYPGKYEQYF; CDR3 DNA: TGTGCCAGCAGTCCATACCCCGGGAAATACGAGCAGTACTTC
clone size: NA; J gene: TRBJ2-3; D gene: NA; V gene: TRBV7-3; CDR3 protein: CASSSLGGTDTQYF; CDR3 DNA: TGTGCCAGCAGCTCTCTGGGAGGAACAGATACGCAGTATTTT
clone size: few; J gene: TRBJ1-2; D gene: NA; V gene: TRBV4-1; CDR3 protein: CASSQVVGDYGYTF; CDR3 DNA: TGCGCCAGCAGCCAAGTGGTGGGGGACTATGGCTACACCTTC
clone size: NA; J gene: TRBJ2-5; D gene: NA; V gene: TRBV6-1; CDR3 protein: CASSVAGVGETQYF; CDR3 DNA: TGTGCCAGCAGTGTCGCAGGGGTGGGAGAGACCCAGTACTTC
clone size: few; J gene: TRBJ2-7; D gene: NA; V gene: TRBV2; CDR3 protein: CASTQRVGEQYF; CDR3 DNA: TGTGCCAGCACCCAGAGGGTGGGCGAGCAGTACTTC
clone size: NA; J gene: TRBJ2-1; D gene: NA; V gene: TRBV12-3/TRBV12-4; CDR3 protein: CASSPAFWRSSYNEQFF; CDR3 DNA: TGTGCCAGCAGTCCCGCTTTTTGGCGGAGCTCCTACAATGAGCAGTTCTTC
clone size: many; J gene: TRBJ2-7; D gene: TRBD1; V gene: TRBV7-9; CDR3 protein: CASSPPRQGAYEQYF; CDR3 DNA: TGTGCCAGCAGCCCCCCCCGACAGGGGGCTTACGAGCAGTACTTC
clone size: few; J gene: TRBJ2-1; D gene: NA; V gene: TRBV9; CDR3 protein: CASSVSTTYNEQFF; CDR3 DNA: TGTGCCAGCAGCGTAAGTACCACCTACAATGAGCAGTTCTTC
clone size: NA; J gene: TRBJ2-2; D gene: NA; V gene: TRBV6-5; CDR3 protein: CASSYSLGGTGELFF; CDR3 DNA: TGTGCCAGCAGTTACTCGCTAGGGGGGACCGGGGAGCTGTTTTTT
clone size: few; J gene: TRBJ2-5; D gene: NA; V gene: TRBV29-1; CDR3 protein: CSVDASGLGETQYF; CDR3 DNA: TGCAGCGTTGATGCCTCGGGTCTCGGAGAGACCCAGTACTTC
clone size: NA; J gene: TRBJ2-3; D gene: NA; V gene: TRBV2; CDR3 protein: CASSGQLDTQYF; CDR3 DNA: TGTGCCAGCAGTGGACAGCTAGATACGCAGTATTTT
clone size: few; J gene: TRBJ2-1; D gene: NA; V gene: TRBV4-2; CDR3 protein: CASSQDSISAYNEQFF; CDR3 DNA: TGTGCCAGCAGCCAAGACTCTATCTCTGCCTACAATGAGCAGTTCTTC
clone size: NA; J gene: TRBJ2-1; D gene: NA; V gene: TRBV30; CDR3 protein: CAWSTGVYNEQFF; CDR3 DNA: TGTGCCTGGAGTACAGGAGTATACAATGAGCAGTTCTTC
clone size: many; J gene: TRBJ2-1; D gene: TRBD1; V gene: TRBV15; CDR3 protein: CATSRDPGTGSDNEQFF; CDR3 DNA: TGTGCCACCAGCAGAGACCCCGGGACAGGGTCGGACAATGAGCAGTTCTTC
clone size: many; J gene: TRBJ1-5; D gene: NA; V gene: TRBV30; CDR3 protein: CAWSTYLNQPQHF; CDR3 DNA: TGTGCCTGGAGTACATACCTCAATCAGCCCCAGCATTTT
clone size: few; J gene: TRBJ1-3; D gene: NA; V gene: TRBV4-2; CDR3 protein: CASSRENTIYF; CDR3 DNA: TGTGCCAGCAGCCGGGAAAACACCATATATTTT
clone size: NA; J gene: TRBJ2-3; D gene: NA; V gene: TRBV15; CDR3 protein: CATSRDGSSTDTQYF; CDR3 DNA: TGTGCCACCAGCAGAGATGGATCTAGCACAGATACGCAGTATTTT
clone size: few; J gene: TRBJ1-1; D gene: NA; V gene: TRBV6-2/TRBV6-3; CDR3 protein: CASRDREAFF; CDR3 DNA: TGTGCCAGCAGGGACCGTGAAGCTTTCTTT
clone size: many; J gene: TRBJ2-7; D gene: NA; V gene: TRBV12-3/TRBV12-4; CDR3 protein: CASSPGGESYEQYF; CDR3 DNA: TGTGCCAGCAGCCCTGGCGGGGAATCCTACGAGCAGTACTTC
clone size: few; J gene: TRBJ2-1; D gene: TRBD2; V gene: TRBV12-3/TRBV12-4; CDR3 protein: CASTHPGAGGHNYNEQFF; CDR3 DNA: TGTGCCAGCACCCATCCCGGGGCGGGAGGGCACAACTACAATGAGCAGTTCTTC
clone size: once; J gene: TRBJ2-1; D gene: NA; V gene: TRBV5-6; CDR3 protein: CASSLAGVLSYNEQFF; CDR3 DNA: TGTGCCAGCAGCTTGGCGGGGGTTCTGTCCTACAATGAGCAGTTCTTC
clone size: many; J gene: TRBJ2-4; D gene: TRBD1; V gene: TRBV11-1; CDR3 protein: CASSFEQGATRAKNIQYF; CDR3 DNA: TGTGCCAGCAGCTTCGAACAGGGGGCCACTCGGGCCAAAAACATTCAGTACTTC
clone size: NA; J gene: TRBJ2-1; D gene: NA; V gene: TRBV21-1; CDR3 protein: CASSKGPSGRDNEQFF; CDR3 DNA: TGTGCCAGCAGCAAAGGTCCTAGCGGGAGAGATAATGAGCAGTTCTTC
clone size: few; J gene: TRBJ2-1; D gene: TRBD1; V gene: TRBV11-2; CDR3 protein: CASSLGTAINEQFF; CDR3 DNA: TGTGCCAGCAGCCTCGGGACAGCGATCAATGAGCAGTTCTTC
clone size: NA; J gene: TRBJ2-3; D gene: NA; V gene: TRBV30; CDR3 protein: CALLRQGGKYF; CDR3 DNA: TGTGCCCTACTACGACAGGGAGGGAAGTATTTT
clone size: NA; J gene: TRBJ2-7; D gene: NA; V gene: TRBV7-6; CDR3 protein: CASSWGGGEQYF; CDR3 DNA: TGTGCCAGCAGCTGGGGAGGGGGGGAGCAGTACTTC